The 3 T cell receptor beta chains listed next were all sequenced from one sample in a study of response to subunit inactivated influenza vaccine. TCRdb recomputed calls from the RT-PCR reads with MiXCR, one row per CDR3 protein. The sample shows hundreds of thousands of distinct CDR3 sequences, approximately 7.7% of them seen only once. The input for sequencing was PBMCs from blood, taken about 24 months after vaccination. These TCRs come from a man between 50 and 69 years old who received an inactivated influenza vaccine.

This clonotype was picked up a small number of times. This chain joins TRBV9 and TRBJ1-4, with D possibly matching TRBD1 (6 bases). The germline V gene has CDR1 SGDLS and CDR2 YYNGEE. V lost 3 bases, J lost 4 bases, and 13 bases lay in between. The CDR3 is made up of 15 amino acids. The CDR3 DNA follows: TGTGCCAGCAGCGACTCCGGGACAAATAATGAAAAACTGTTTTTT. It is translated as CASSDSGTNNEKLFF.

V and J are TRBV18 and TRBJ2-1, with 10 positions matching TRBD2. This CDR3 is 15 amino acids long. The trim removed 4 bases at V and 7 bases at J, leaving 7 bases unmatched. Looked up from germline, CDR1 is KGHSH and CDR2 is LQKENI. CDR3: CASSLQREGQNEQFF. For the CDR3, the DNA is TGTGCCAGCTCACTCCAGCGGGAGGGCCAGAATGAGCAGTTCTTC.

In its sample, this clonotype was seen a few times. The rearrangement uses TRBV21-1 and TRBJ2-7; the table's D gene call, TRBD1, was not cross checked with the DNA. TRBV21-1 is classified as a pseudogene. The CDR3 totals 16 residues. The CDR3 protein is CASSSSRQGKRYEQYF. CDR3 bases: TGTGCCAGCAGCTCTTCTCGACAGGGGAAAAGGTACGAGCAGTACTTC.